The 5 T cell receptor beta chains below were found in one sample sequenced in a study of blood T cells in healthy people across ages. Through a sample-barcoded 5' primer and a J-beta primer mix, a second PCR was run for about 6 to 11 cycles. TCRdb called the 5' RACE reads again in MiXCR, with one record for every CDR3 protein. The sample carries about a million distinct CDR3 sequences, approximately 38% recorded once. Sequencing was performed on blood. These receptors were obtained from a man between 18 and 35 years old in good health.

Only a few counts were recorded for this clonotype. The rearrangement joins TRBV20-1 to TRBJ2-3; TRBD2 matches at 7 bases. CDR1 is DFQATT, CDR2 SNEGSKA, per germline (reference sequence). CDR3 length: 13 amino acids. The CDR3 loop reads CSSNPSGTDTQYF. CDR3 nucleotides: TGCAGCTCTAACCCTAGCGGAACAGATACGCAGTATTTT.

The sample holds many counts of this clonotype. V usage is TRBV6-2 or TRBV6-3 and J usage is TRBJ2-5; D perhaps matches TRBD2 (6 bases). The CDR3 runs to 14 residues. Trimming pared 2 bases from V and 6 bases from J, leaving 13 bases between. Germline V CDR1 and CDR2: MNHEY, SVGEGT. CDR3 in amino acids: CASSYGASVKTQYF. The CDR3 DNA reads as TGTGCCAGCAGTTACGGGGCTAGCGTAAAGACCCAGTACTTC.

This clonotype was counted between two and nine times. V gene TRBV27 combines with J gene TRBJ2-1, with 7 positions matching TRBD2. The CDR3 is made up of 15 amino acids. Trimming removed 8 bases from V and 3 bases from J; junction bases left unmatched: 10. Germline CDR1 is MNHEY and CDR2 is SMNVEV (reference sequence). The CDR3 coding sequence is TGTGCCAGCCGCGGGGGTACGGGGTTCTACAATGAGCAGTTCTTC. It encodes CASRGGTGFYNEQFF.

In its sample, this clonotype was seen a few times. The CDR3 spells CSAGQGYNEQFF. CDR3 DNA: TGCAGCGCGGGACAGGGCTACAATGAGCAGTTCTTC. The rearrangement links TRBV29-1 to TRBJ2-1, with 9 bases fitting TRBD1. This CDR3 spans 12 amino acids. Trimming took 7 bases from V and 3 from J; bases not matched to a gene: 1. Germline CDR1 reads SQVTM; CDR2 reads ANQGSEA.

This clonotype appeared a few times. This chain joins TRBV11-2 and TRBJ1-5; TRBD1 is a possible D gene (5 bases). Trimming removed 5 bases from V and 7 bases from J, with 12 bases in between. Germline V gene lookup returns CDR1 SGHAT and CDR2 FQNNGV. This CDR3 spans 13 amino acids. The CDR3 protein is CASSIQGRQPQHF. CDR3 sequence (DNA): TGTGCCAGCAGCATTCAGGGTAGGCAGCCCCAGCATTTT. The variable domain in full, completed from reference TRBV11-2 and TRBJ1-5, reads EAGVAQSPRYKIIEKRQSVAFWCNPISGHATLYWYQQILGQGPKLLIQFQNNGVVDDSQLPKDRFSAERLKGVDSTLKIQPAKLEDSAVYLCASSIQGRQPQHFGDGTRLSIL.